A selection of T cell receptor beta chains follows, all from one sample in a study of early T cells in non-severe SARS-CoV-2 infection. TCRdb re-derived calls from the 5' RACE reads in MiXCR, one entry per CDR3 protein. The sample yields 70,000 to 85,000 distinct CDR3 sequences, about 5% seen once. Sequencing used whole blood, obtained at baseline. These receptors were collected from an adult who was a healthcare worker with PCR-confirmed SARS-CoV-2 infection or an uninfected control (not recorded which). CDR3s include the opening cysteine and the closing phenylalanine or tryptophan. Fields, in order: clone size, J gene, D gene, V gene, CDR3 protein, CDR3 DNA. The D gene is left open where the match is weak. Clone size is stated in some rows and not others, as once, few, many or a class when expanded.

>NA|TRBJ2-7|TRBD2|TRBV5-1
CASSEAGGPREQYF
TGCGCCAGCAGCGAAGCGGGAGGGCCGAGGGAGCAGTACTTC
>many|TRBJ2-1|TRBD2|TRBV7-9
CASSLGSSPGGPSYNEQFF
TGTGCCAGCAGCTTAGGGTCTTCTCCGGGAGGGCCGTCCTACAATGAGCAGTTCTTC
>NA|TRBJ2-6|NA|TRBV10-2
CASSEGSGANVLTF
TGCGCCAGCAGTGAGGGGTCTGGGGCCAACGTCCTGACTTTC
>few|TRBJ1-3|NA|TRBV5-8
CASSPPEHQRSGNTIYF
TGTGCCAGCAGCCCCCCTGAGCACCAGAGGTCTGGAAACACCATATATTTT
>many|TRBJ2-7|NA|TRBV7-9
CASSQDYYEQYF
TGTGCCAGCAGCCAGGACTATTACGAGCAGTACTTC
>many|TRBJ2-1|TRBD1|TRBV7-2
CASSRWDREVNEQFF
TGTGCCAGCAGCCGATGGGACAGGGAGGTGAATGAGCAGTTCTTC
>NA|TRBJ2-5|TRBD2|TRBV6-5
CASSYGTSETETQYF
TGTGCCAGCAGTTACGGGACTAGCGAGACCGAGACCCAGTACTTC
>many|TRBJ2-1|TRBD2|TRBV19
CASSSTSGWEPYNEQFF
TGTGCCAGTAGTTCGACTAGCGGGTGGGAGCCCTACAATGAGCAGTTCTTC
>many|TRBJ2-1|TRBD2|TRBV7-9
CASSPTGRAGVNEQFF
TGTGCCAGCAGCCCCACAGGAAGGGCGGGAGTCAATGAGCAGTTCTTC
>many|TRBJ1-6|TRBD1|TRBV13
CASSQGQGRSYNSPLHF
TGTGCCAGCAGCCAAGGACAGGGAAGGTCCTATAATTCACCCCTCCACTTT
>NA|TRBJ2-1|TRBD2|TRBV7-9
CASSLTGTSGGNEQFF
TGTGCCAGCAGCTTAACTGGGACTAGCGGCGGCAATGAGCAGTTCTTC
>many|TRBJ1-6|NA|TRBV7-2
CASSLVGQGANSPLHF
TGTGCCAGCAGCTTAGTAGGCCAGGGTGCGAATTCACCCCTCCACTTT
>many|TRBJ1-2|NA|TRBV10-3
CAISEGNGYTF
TGTGCCATCAGTGAGGGTAATGGCTACACCTTC
>many|TRBJ1-2|NA|TRBV15
CATSPDGNYGYTF
TGTGCCACCAGCCCGGACGGGAACTATGGCTACACCTTC
>few|TRBJ2-7|TRBD2|TRBV29-1
CSVVPSGRLDEQYF
TGCAGCGTTGTTCCCAGCGGGAGACTCGACGAGCAGTACTTC
>NA|TRBJ1-4|NA|TRBV7-6
CASSLSLDSEKLFF
TGTGCCAGCAGCTTATCCCTTGACAGTGAAAAACTGTTTTTT
>many|TRBJ2-1|TRBD1|TRBV10-3
CAISETTGGPYNEQFF
TGTGCCATCAGTGAGACAACAGGGGGACCCTACAATGAGCAGTTCTTC
>NA|TRBJ2-2|TRBD2|TRBV7-9
CAGGTTTGELFF
TGTGCCGGCGGGACTACCACCGGGGAGCTGTTTTTT
>NA|TRBJ1-6|NA|TRBV2
CASSPPPWDSPLHF
TGTGCCAGCAGTCCCCCGCCTTGGGATTCACCCCTCCACTTT
>many|TRBJ1-5|NA|TRBV6-5
CASSYSMGSNQPQHF
TGTGCCAGCAGTTACTCGATGGGTAGCAATCAGCCCCAGCATTTT
>NA|TRBJ2-2|NA|TRBV28
CASSFERLNTGELFF
TGTGCCAGCAGTTTTGAGCGCTTGAACACCGGGGAGCTGTTTTTT
>many|TRBJ2-5|TRBD1|TRBV20-1
CSATNRGRETQYF
TGCAGTGCAACTAACAGGGGGCGAGAGACCCAGTACTTC
>many|TRBJ2-1|NA|TRBV28
CASSWGSGSPTSEQFF
TGTGCCAGCAGTTGGGGTTCGGGATCCCCGACTAGTGAGCAGTTCTTC
>few|TRBJ1-4|NA|TRBV5-6
CASSWTGTSEKLFF
TGTGCCAGCAGCTGGACCGGGACAAGTGAAAAACTGTTTTTT
>many|TRBJ1-2|NA|TRBV21-1
CASSKPAGFNGYTF
TGTGCCAGCAGCAAACCGGCAGGGTTCAATGGCTACACCTTC
>NA|TRBJ1-2|NA|TRBV18
CASSPPEGFYGYTF
TGTGCCAGCTCACCACCGGAGGGGTTCTATGGCTACACCTTC
>NA|TRBJ1-4|NA|TRBV29-1
CSGRIQEKLFF
TGCAGCGGTAGGATCCAGGAAAAACTGTTTTTT
>many|TRBJ2-7|TRBD2|TRBV11-2
CASSFLAGGPGEQYF
TGTGCCAGCAGCTTTCTAGCGGGAGGGCCAGGCGAGCAGTACTTC
>few|TRBJ2-1|NA|TRBV11-2
CASSLWFGSYNEQFF
TGTGCCAGCAGCTTGTGGTTTGGATCCTACAATGAGCAGTTCTTC
>NA|TRBJ2-2|TRBD2|TRBV7-9
CASSPPEGTRNTGELFF
TGTGCCAGCAGCCCCCCGGAGGGGACTAGAAACACCGGGGAGCTGTTTTTT
>NA|TRBJ2-5|TRBD2|TRBV4-1
CASSRSGLDQETQYF
TGCGCCAGCAGCCGATCCGGACTAGACCAAGAGACCCAGTACTTC
>many|TRBJ2-1|TRBD2|TRBV11-2
CASSPGTSGSGYNEQFF
TGTGCCAGCAGCCCCGGGACTAGCGGGAGTGGATACAATGAGCAGTTCTTC
>many|TRBJ2-3|NA|TRBV10-3
CAISEFVSATQYF
TGTGCCATCAGTGAGTTTGTCTCCGCTACGCAGTATTTT
>few|TRBJ1-1|NA|TRBV6-1
CASSDTRKNTEAFF
TGTGCCAGCAGTGACACACGGAAGAACACTGAAGCTTTCTTT
>few|TRBJ2-1|NA|TRBV3-1
CASSQADLQGGEFF
TGTGCCAGCAGCCAAGCCGACCTACAGGGAGGCGAGTTCTTC
>many|TRBJ2-1|TRBD1|TRBV29-1
CSVELGQGADNEQFF
TGCAGCGTTGAATTGGGACAGGGGGCGGACAATGAGCAGTTCTTC
>many|TRBJ2-1|TRBD2|TRBV28
CASSPNSGIYNEQFF
TGTGCCAGCAGTCCAAATAGCGGGATTTACAATGAGCAGTTCTTC
>many|TRBJ2-5|NA|TRBV7-8
CASSLAEGTQYF
TGTGCCAGCAGCTTAGCGGAGGGGACCCAGTACTTC
>NA|TRBJ2-7|NA|TRBV30
CAWDEGHLEQYF
TGTGCCTGGGACGAGGGACATTTGGAGCAGTACTTC
>few|TRBJ1-2|NA|TRBV2
CASRVPPGPGPF
TGTGCCAGCAGGGTCCCTCCGGGTCCAGGCCCCTTC